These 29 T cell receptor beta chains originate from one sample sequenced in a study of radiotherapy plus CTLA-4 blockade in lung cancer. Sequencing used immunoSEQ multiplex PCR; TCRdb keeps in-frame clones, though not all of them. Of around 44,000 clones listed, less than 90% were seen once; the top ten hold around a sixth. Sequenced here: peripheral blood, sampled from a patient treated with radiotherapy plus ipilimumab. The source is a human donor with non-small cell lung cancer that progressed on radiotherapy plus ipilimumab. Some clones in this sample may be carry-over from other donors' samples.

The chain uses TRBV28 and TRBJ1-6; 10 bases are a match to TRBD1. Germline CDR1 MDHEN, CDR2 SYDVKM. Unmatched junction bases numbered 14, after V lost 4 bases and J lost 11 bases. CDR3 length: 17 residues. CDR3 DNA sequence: TGTGCCAGCAGTTCCCCTGGGACAGGGGTCCCTTGGACACCCCTCCACTTT. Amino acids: CASSSPGTGVPWTPLHF.

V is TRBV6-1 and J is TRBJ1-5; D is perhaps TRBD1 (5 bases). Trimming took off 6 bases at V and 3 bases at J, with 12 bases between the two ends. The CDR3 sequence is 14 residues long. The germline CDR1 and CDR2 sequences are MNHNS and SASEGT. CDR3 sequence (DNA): TGTGCCAGCAGGCAGGGATCCCTCAATCAGCCCCAGCATTTT. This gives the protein CASRQGSLNQPQHF.

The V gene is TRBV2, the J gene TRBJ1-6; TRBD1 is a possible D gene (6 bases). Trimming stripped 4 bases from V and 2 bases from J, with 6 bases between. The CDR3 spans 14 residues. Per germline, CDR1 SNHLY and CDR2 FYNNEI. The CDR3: CASSAGAYNSPLHF. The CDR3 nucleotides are TGTGCCAGCAGTGCAGGGGCCTATAATTCACCCCTCCACTTT.

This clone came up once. Here the CDR3 DNA reads TGCACCAGCAGCGTACAGGGTGGCACTGAAGCTTTCTTT. Its translation: CTSSVQGGTEAFF. The chain joins TRBV1 to TRBJ1-1; the table names TRBD1, a call not compared with the DNA. TRBV1 is a known pseudogene. The CDR3 totals 13 residues.

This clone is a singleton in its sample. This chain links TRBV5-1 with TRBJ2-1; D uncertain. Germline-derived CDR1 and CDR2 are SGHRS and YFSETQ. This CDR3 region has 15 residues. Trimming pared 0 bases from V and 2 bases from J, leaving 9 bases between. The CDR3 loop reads CASSLVPEAYNEQFF. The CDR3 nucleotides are TGCGCCAGCAGCTTGGTGCCAGAGGCCTACAATGAGCAGTTCTTC.

In DNA, the CDR3 is TGTGCCAGCACCATCGGAGGGAGCTCTGGAAACACCATATATTTT. It specifies CASTIGGSSGNTIYF. The chain couples TRBV7-9 to TRBJ1-3; D gene uncertain. The germline V gene encodes CDR1 SEHNR and CDR2 FQNEAQ (reference sequence). The CDR3 has 15 residues. V shed 7 bases and J shed 0 bases, with 13 bases lying between them.

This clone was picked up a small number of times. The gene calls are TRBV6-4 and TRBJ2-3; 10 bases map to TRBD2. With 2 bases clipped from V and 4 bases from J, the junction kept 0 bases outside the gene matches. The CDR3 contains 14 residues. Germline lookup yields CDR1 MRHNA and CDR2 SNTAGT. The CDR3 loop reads CASSDSGGADTQYF. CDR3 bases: TGTGCCAGCAGTGACAGCGGGGGGGCAGATACGCAGTATTTT.

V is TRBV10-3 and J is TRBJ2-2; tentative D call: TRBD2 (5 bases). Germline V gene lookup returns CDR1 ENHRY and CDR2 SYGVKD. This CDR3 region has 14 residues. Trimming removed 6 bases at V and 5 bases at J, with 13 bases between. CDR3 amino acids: CAISQTSGTGELFF. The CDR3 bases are TGTGCCATCAGCCAGACGAGCGGAACCGGGGAGCTGTTTTTT.

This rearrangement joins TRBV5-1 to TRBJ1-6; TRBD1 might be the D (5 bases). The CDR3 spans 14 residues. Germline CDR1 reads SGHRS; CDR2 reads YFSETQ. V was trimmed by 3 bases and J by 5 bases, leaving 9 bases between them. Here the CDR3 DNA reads TGCGCCAGCAGCTCGGGACTGGATAATTCACCCCTCCACTTT. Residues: CASSSGLDNSPLHF.

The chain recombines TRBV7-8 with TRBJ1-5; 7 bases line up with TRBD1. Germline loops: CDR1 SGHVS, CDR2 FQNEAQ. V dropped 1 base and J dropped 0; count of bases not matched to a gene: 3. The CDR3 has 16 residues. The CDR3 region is CASSLGDSFSNQPQHF. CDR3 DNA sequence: TGTGCCAGCAGCTTAGGGGACAGCTTTAGCAATCAGCCCCAGCATTTT.

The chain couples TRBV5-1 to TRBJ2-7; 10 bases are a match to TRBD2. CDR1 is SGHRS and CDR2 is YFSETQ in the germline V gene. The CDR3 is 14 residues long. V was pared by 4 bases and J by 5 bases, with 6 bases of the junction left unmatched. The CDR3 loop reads CASSKPGLANEQYF. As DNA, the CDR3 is TGCGCCAGCAGCAAACCGGGACTAGCGAACGAGCAGTACTTC.

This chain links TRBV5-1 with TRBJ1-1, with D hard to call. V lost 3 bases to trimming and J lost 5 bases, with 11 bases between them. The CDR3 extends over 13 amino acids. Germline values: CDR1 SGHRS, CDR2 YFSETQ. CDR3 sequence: CASSWEGSTEAFF. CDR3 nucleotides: TGCGCCAGCAGCTGGGAGGGATCGACTGAAGCTTTCTTT.

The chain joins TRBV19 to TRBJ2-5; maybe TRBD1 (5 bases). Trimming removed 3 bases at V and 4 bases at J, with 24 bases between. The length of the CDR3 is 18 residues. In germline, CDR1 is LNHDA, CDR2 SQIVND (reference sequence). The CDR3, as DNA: TGTGCCAGTAGTATCTTTGGTATAGGGGCAGGGCCGGGAGAGACCCAGTACTTC. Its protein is CASSIFGIGAGPGETQYF.

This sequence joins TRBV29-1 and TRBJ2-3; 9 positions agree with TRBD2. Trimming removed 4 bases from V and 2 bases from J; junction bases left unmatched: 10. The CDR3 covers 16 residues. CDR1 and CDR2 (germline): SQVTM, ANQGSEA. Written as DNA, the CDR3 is TGCAGCGTTGGCGGCTCCGGCGGGGGGGCCACAGATACGCAGTATTTT. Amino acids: CSVGGSGGGATDTQYF.

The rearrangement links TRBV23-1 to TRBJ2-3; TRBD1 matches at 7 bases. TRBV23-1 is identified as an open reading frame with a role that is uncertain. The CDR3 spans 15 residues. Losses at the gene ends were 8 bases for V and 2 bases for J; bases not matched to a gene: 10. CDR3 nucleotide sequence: TGCGCCAGCGAGACAGGGCGAAGAAACACAGATACGCAGTATTTT. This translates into CASETGRRNTDTQYF.

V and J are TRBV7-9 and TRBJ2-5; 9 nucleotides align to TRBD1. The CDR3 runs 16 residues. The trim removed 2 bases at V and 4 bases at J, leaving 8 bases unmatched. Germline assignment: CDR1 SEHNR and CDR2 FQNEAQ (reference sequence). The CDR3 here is CASSLTGQGWGETQYF. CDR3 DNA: TGTGCCAGCAGCTTAACTGGACAGGGGTGGGGAGAGACCCAGTACTTC.

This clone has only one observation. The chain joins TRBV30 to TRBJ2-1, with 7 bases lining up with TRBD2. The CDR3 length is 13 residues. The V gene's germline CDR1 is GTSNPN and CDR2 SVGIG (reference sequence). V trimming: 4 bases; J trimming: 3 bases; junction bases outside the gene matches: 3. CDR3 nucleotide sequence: TGTGCCTGGATGCCTAGCGGCTACAATGAGCAGTTCTTC. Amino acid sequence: CAWMPSGYNEQFF. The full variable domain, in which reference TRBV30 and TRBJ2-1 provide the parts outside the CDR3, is SQTIHQWPATLVQPVGSPLSLECTVEGTSNPNLYWYRQAAGRGLQLLFYSVGIGQISSEVPQNLSASRPQDRQFILSSKKLLLSDSGFYLCAWMPSGYNEQFFGPGTRLTVL.

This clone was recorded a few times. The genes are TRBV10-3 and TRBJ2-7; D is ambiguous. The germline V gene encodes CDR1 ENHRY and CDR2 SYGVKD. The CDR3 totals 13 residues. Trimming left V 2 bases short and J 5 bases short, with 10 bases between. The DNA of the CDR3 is TGTGCCATCAGTGAGCTTGGCAACGACGAGCAGTACTTC. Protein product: CAISELGNDEQYF.

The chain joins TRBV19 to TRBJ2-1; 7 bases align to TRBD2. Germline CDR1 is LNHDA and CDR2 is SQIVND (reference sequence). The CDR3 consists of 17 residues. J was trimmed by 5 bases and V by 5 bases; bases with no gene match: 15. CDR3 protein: CASSPGLVGEGHNEQFF. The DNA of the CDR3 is TGTGCCAGTAGTCCCGGACTAGTGGGAGAGGGCCACAATGAGCAGTTCTTC.

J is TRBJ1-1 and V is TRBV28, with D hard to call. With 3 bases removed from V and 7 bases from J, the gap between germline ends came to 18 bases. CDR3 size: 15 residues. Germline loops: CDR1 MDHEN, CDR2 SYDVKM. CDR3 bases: TGTGCCAGCAGTTTTAGACGCTTAGAGGGAGGTGAAGCTTTCTTT. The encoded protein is CASSFRRLEGGEAFF.

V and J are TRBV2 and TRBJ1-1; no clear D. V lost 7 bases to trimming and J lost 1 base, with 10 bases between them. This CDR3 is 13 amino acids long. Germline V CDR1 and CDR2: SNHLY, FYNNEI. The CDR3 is CASTAEENTEAFF. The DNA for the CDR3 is TGTGCCAGCACCGCCGAGGAGAACACTGAAGCTTTCTTT. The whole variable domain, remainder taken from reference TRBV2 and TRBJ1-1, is EPEVTQTPSHQVTQMGQEVILRCVPISNHLYFYWYRQILGQKVEFLVSFYNNEISEKSEIFDDQFSVERPDGSNFTLKIRSTKLEDSAMYFCASTAEENTEAFFGQGTRLTVV.

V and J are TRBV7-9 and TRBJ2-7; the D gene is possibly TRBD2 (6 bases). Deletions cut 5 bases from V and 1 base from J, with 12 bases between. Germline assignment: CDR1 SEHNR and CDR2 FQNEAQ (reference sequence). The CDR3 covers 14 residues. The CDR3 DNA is TGTGCCAGCAGCGTCCGCGGGGATTCCTACGAGCAGTACTTC. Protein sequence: CASSVRGDSYEQYF.

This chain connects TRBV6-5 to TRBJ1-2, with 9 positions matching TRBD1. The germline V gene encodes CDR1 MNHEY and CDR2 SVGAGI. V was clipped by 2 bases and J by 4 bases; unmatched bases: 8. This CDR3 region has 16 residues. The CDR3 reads CASSYEQGAWIYGYTF. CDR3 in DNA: TGTGCCAGCAGTTACGAACAGGGGGCGTGGATCTATGGCTACACCTTC.

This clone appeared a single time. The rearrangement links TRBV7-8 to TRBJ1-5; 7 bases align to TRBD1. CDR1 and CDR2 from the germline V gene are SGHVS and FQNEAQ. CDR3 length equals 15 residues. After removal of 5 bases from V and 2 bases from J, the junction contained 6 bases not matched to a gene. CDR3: CASSETGIGNQPQHF. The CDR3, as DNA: TGTGCCAGCAGCGAGACAGGGATAGGCAATCAGCCCCAGCATTTT.

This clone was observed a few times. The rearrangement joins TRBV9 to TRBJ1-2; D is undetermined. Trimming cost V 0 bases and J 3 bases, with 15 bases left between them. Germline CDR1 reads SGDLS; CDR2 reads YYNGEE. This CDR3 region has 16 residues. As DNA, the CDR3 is TGTGCCAGCAGCGTAGCTACTACCGGGTGGGACTATGGCTACACCTTC. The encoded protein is CASSVATTGWDYGYTF.

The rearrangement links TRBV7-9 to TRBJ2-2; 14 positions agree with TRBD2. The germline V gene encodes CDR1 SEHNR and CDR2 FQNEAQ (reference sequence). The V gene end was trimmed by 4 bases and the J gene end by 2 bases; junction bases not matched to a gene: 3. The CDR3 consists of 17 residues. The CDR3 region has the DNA TGTGCCAGCAGCTCGACTAGCGGGAGGGCAAACACCGGGGAGCTGTTTTTT. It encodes CASSSTSGRANTGELFF.

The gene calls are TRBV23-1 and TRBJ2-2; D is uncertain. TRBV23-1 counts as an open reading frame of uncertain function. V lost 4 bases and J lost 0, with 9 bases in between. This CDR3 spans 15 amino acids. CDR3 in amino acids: CASSLCSSNTGELFF. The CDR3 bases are TGCGCCAGCAGTCTGTGCAGTTCGAACACCGGGGAGCTGTTTTTT.

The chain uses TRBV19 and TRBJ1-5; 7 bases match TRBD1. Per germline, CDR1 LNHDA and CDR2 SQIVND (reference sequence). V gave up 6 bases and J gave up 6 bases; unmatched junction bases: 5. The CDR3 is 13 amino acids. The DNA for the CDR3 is TGTGCCAGTAGCATTGGACAGGCTCAGCCCCAGCATTTT. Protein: CASSIGQAQPQHF.

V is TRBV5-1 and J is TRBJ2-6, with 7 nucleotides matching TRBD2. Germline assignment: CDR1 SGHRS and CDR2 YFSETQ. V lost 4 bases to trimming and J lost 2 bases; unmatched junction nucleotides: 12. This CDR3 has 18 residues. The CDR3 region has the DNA TGCGCCAGCAGCCCTTGGGGAGGGGAGCTACCTGGGGCCAACGTCCTGACTTTC. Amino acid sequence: CASSPWGGELPGANVLTF.